This TCR beta chain was sequenced for a study of PD-1 blockade in classical Hodgkin lymphoma. Patients all relapsed after autologous stem cell transplantation, and there was variation in brentuximab vedotin exposure. Clones were read by immunoSEQ multiplex PCR, and TCRdb kept only the in-frame ones, dropping some. This table holds tens of thousands of clones, around 90% found once. The germline V gene has CDR1 ENHRY and CDR2 SYGVKD. There are 16 residues in the CDR3. Unmatched junction bases numbered 5, after V lost 2 bases and J lost 0 bases. Source: peripheral blood mononuclear cells (PBMCs), taken at baseline. This clonotype was sampled from a human donor with classical Hodgkin lymphoma. V and J are TRBV10-3 and TRBJ2-3; 7 bases fit TRBD2. In DNA, the CDR3 is TGTGCCATCAGTGAGGTGGGGAGGGTTAGCACAGATACGCAGTATTTT. This sequence encodes CAISEVGRVSTDTQYF.